This T cell receptor (beta chain) was sequenced during a study of identical twins. A universal primer site arose from template switching, and cDNA bore unique molecular identifiers. TCRdb used MiXCR to reprocess the 5' RACE reads, holding one entry per CDR3 protein. The table lists 640,000 or so distinct CDR3 sequences, 5.5% to 6.5% of them singletons. At least ten counts were recorded for this clonotype. Healthy Caucasians were all of the donors. This clonotype was sampled from a young man in good health. The sample comprised naive T cells sorted from blood.

As DNA, the CDR3 is TGTGCCAGCAGGGATAGGGGGTTCACAGATACGCAGTATTTT. Translating gives CASRDRGFTDTQYF. The chain has TRBV6-2 or TRBV6-3 and TRBJ2-3; D might be TRBD1 (6 bases). The CDR3 has 14 residues. Deletions cut 6 bases from V and 2 bases from J, with 12 bases between. Looked up from germline, CDR1 is MNHEY and CDR2 is SVGEGT.